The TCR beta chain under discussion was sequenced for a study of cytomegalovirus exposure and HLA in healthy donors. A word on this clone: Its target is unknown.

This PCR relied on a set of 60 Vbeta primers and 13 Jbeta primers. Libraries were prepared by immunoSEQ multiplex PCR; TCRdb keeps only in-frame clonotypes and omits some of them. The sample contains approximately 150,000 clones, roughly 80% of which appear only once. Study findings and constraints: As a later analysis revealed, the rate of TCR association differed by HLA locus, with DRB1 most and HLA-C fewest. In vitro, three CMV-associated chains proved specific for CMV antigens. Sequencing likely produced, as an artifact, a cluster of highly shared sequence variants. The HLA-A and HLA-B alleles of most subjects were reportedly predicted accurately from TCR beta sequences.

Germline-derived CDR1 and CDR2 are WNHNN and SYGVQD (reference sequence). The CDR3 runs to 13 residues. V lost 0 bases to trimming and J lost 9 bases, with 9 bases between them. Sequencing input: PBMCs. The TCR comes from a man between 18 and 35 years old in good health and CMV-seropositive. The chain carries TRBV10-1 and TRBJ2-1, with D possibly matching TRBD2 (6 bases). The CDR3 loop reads CASSESGGIEQFF. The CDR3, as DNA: TGCGCCAGCAGTGAGTCTGGAGGGATTGAGCAGTTCTTC.